At least ten counts were recorded for the clone carrying this TCR beta chain. The CDR3 has 16 amino acids. Unmatched junction bases numbered 10, after V lost 7 bases and J lost 0 bases. Germline CDR1 reads SEHNR; CDR2 reads FQNEAQ (reference sequence). The authors built bulk TCR libraries by previously described methods with listed TCR primers. TCRdb itself ran the PCR reads through MiXCR, one entry per CDR3 protein. The repertoire consists of roughly 320,000 distinct CDR3 sequences, with about a fifth occurring once and the leading ten covering approximately 0.85%. These data are taken from a study of molecular identifiers for immune sequencing clone quantification.

The specimen sequenced was naive CD8+ T cells from blood, with Jurkat cell RNA spiked in. Described subset: FACS-sorted CD8+CD4-CCR7+CD45RA+ naive T cells. This sequence originates from a human donor in good health. Some libraries in this study had Jurkat cell RNA spiked in. The genes are TRBV7-9 and TRBJ2-3; TRBD1 matches 7 bases. CDR3 bases: TGTGCCAGCACTAGGACAGGATTGGAAAGCACAGATACGCAGTATTTT. Translation gives CASTRTGLESTDTQYF.